What follows is one T cell receptor beta chain and its context. This specimen comes from a study of CD8 T cells in Susac syndrome. Germline assignment: CDR1 PRHDT and CDR2 FYEKMQ (reference sequence). Trimming took off 0 bases at V and 3 bases at J, with 9 bases between the two ends. The CDR3 is 15 amino acids. While CD8+ and CD4+ T cells were isolated negatively, TEMRA cells were enriched by FACS. After extraction with the RNeasy kit, about 0.45 to 1 ug of the RNA was reverse transcribed using random hexamers. Across 54 Vbeta and 13 Jbeta, immunoSEQ multiplex PCR amplified TCR beta CDR3. MiXCR was run by TCRdb on the immunoSEQ multiplex PCR reads, yielding one entry per CDR3 protein. The profile shows roughly 200,000 distinct CDR3 sequences, 95% of them singletons.

The receptor's source is a human donor with multiple sclerosis. The sample was CD4+ T cells from PBMCs. This chain joins TRBV13 and TRBJ1-3, with D unclear. CDR3 bases: TGTGCCAGCAGCTTAGGACAGAGCCGTGGAAACACCATATATTTT. This translates into CASSLGQSRGNTIYF.